This T cell receptor (beta chain) was sequenced during a study of blood T cells in healthy people across ages. General observations from the study: Reliance upon unsorted PBMCs precluded definitive naive versus antigen-experienced comparison.

The table lists this clonotype with a few counts. Its antigen is not known. A second about 6 to 12 cycle PCR used barcoded and J-beta primers. MiXCR was run by TCRdb on the 5' RACE reads, yielding one entry per CDR3 protein. The sample includes 700,000 to 850,000 distinct CDR3 sequences, 36% of them seen just once. Germline CDR1 and CDR2: DFQATT and SNEGSKA (reference sequence). V lost 5 bases, J lost 8 bases, and 11 bases stayed unmatched. The CDR3 sequence is 14 residues long. V and J are TRBV20-1 and TRBJ2-3; 9 nucleotides match TRBD2. Sequencing input: blood. This TCR was sampled from a man between 18 and 35 years old in good health. The CDR3 sequence is CSARVASGAGTQYF. Here the CDR3 DNA reads TGCAGTGCTCGAGTAGCTAGCGGGGCGGGTACGCAGTATTTT.